This T cell receptor beta chain was observed in a study of control samples from healthy donors and cancer patients. Repertoires were generated with immunoSEQ multiplex PCR, while TCRdb's copy carries only in-frame clones and drops some. The repertoire has around 49,000 clones, approximately 89% of them found once; the top ten carry about 1.4%. CDR1 MNHNY and CDR2 SVGAGI come from the germline V gene (reference sequence). The V and J ends lost 2 bases and 6 bases respectively, with 11 bases between them. This CDR3 comprises 13 residues. This receptor was identified in a man aged 35 to 55 with colorectal cancer. The chain joins TRBV6-6 to TRBJ2-7, with no clear D. The specimen was PBMCs. The CDR3 loop reads CASSYDSWSEQYF. The CDR3, as DNA: TGTGCCAGCAGTTACGACTCTTGGAGCGAGCAGTACTTC.